This T cell receptor beta chain was identified during a study of control samples from healthy donors and cancer patients. Method: immunoSEQ multiplex PCR; TCRdb's copy keeps in-frame clones and lacks some. This repertoire shows approximately 82,000 clones, 80% to 95% found once; its top ten account for over 1%. This clone has more than one count but fewer than ten. This CDR3 has 13 residues. Germline CDR1 SQVTM, CDR2 ANQGSEA. V lost 7 bases, J lost 6 bases, and 13 bases lay in between. Sequencing was done on a sample of PBMCs. The receptor was isolated from a woman aged 40 to 50 with lung cancer. V gene TRBV29-1 combines with J gene TRBJ1-6; D may be TRBD1 (5 bases). Here the CDR3 reads CSARRQRNSPLHF. CDR3 bases: TGCAGCGCACGAAGACAGCGTAATTCACCCCTCCACTTT.